This passage covers 12 T cell receptor beta chains from one sample sequenced in a study of metastatic and nonmetastatic thyroid tumors. Patients were all untreated before their thyroid surgery. MiXCR reprocessed the PCR reads for TCRdb. The table records fewer than 15,000 clones, more than 30% of them present only once. Sequencing was done on a sample of tumor tissue. These receptors all come from a female donor with papillary thyroid cancer or a benign thyroid nodule (not recorded which). Some clones in this sample may be carry-over from other donors' samples.

This clone has a count of ten or more. Other DNA sequences in this sample translate to the same CDR3. The rearrangement joins TRBV5-6 to TRBJ1-2, with D possibly matching TRBD1 (6 bases). Germline V gene data show CDR1 as SGHDT and CDR2 as YYEEEE. Trimming pared 5 bases from V and 8 bases from J, leaving 19 bases between. The CDR3 has 14 amino acids. The CDR3 DNA reads TGTGCCAGCAGGGACCGGACAGCCCGAGGGGGCTACACCTTC. Residues: CASRDRTARGGYTF.

At least ten counts were recorded for this clone. A junction boundary mismatches the germline segment, possibly from a read error. This specimen includes other DNA sequences encoding the same CDR3. The rearrangement links TRBV7-9 to TRBJ2-3, with 7 bases fitting TRBD1. The CDR3 contains 14 residues. Germline CDR1 reads SEHNR; CDR2 reads FQNEAQ (reference sequence). The CDR3 loop is CASSLGQSTDTQYF. The CDR3 DNA reads TGTGCCAGCAGCTTGGGACAGTCCACAGATACACAGTATTTT.

The gene calls are TRBV20-1 and TRBJ1-2, with 7 bases that match TRBD1. V shed 7 bases and J 2 bases; nucleotides not matched to a gene: 7. The CDR3 is made up of 13 amino acids. CDR1 and CDR2 (germline): DFQATT, SNEGSKA (reference sequence). CDR3 DNA sequence: TGCAGTGTTGACAGGGTGGAGAACTATGGCTACACCTTC. It translates to CSVDRVENYGYTF.

In its sample, this clone is medium-sized. This rearrangement joins TRBV10-3 to TRBJ2-7; D possibly uses TRBD1 or TRBD2 (5 bases each). Trimming cost V 8 bases and J 2 bases, with 10 bases left between them. CDR3 size: 12 residues. CDR1 and CDR2 (germline): ENHRY, SYGVKD. The DNA of the CDR3 is TGTGCCATCCGGGACCCAGCCTACGAGCAGTACTTC. This gives the protein CAIRDPAYEQYF.

V is TRBV20-1 and J is TRBJ2-2, with a tentative D call TRBD2 (5 bases). The germline V gene has CDR1 DFQATT and CDR2 SNEGSKA (reference sequence). The germline V and J ends were trimmed by 1 base and 4 bases, with 10 bases remaining between them. The CDR3 covers 14 residues. The CDR3: CSARAGISTGELFF. The DNA for the CDR3 is TGCAGTGCTAGAGCCGGGATCAGCACCGGGGAGCTGTTTTTT.

The chain joins TRBV4-1 to TRBJ2-4, with a weak D call TRBD1 (5 bases). Trimming shortened V by 3 bases and J by 8 bases, and 17 bases separated the two germline ends. The germline V gene has CDR1 MGHRA and CDR2 YSYEKL. The CDR3 loop spans 15 amino acids. CDR3 sequence reads: CASSQAAQGWDIQYF. In nucleotides, the CDR3 is TGCGCCAGCAGCCAGGCCGCTCAGGGATGGGACATTCAGTACTTC.

In its sample, this clone is medium-sized. The genes are TRBV30 and TRBJ2-3; D not resolved. In germline, CDR1 is GTSNPN, CDR2 SVGIG (reference sequence). The CDR3 length is 12 residues. The ends were cut back, 2 bases at V and 2 bases at J, with 5 bases in the middle. The CDR3 DNA follows: TGTGCCTGGAGTCCAAACACAGATACGCAGTATTTT. It translates to CAWSPNTDTQYF.

The chain recombines TRBV20-1 with TRBJ2-3; 9 bases map to TRBD2. Germline assignment: CDR1 DFQATT and CDR2 SNEGSKA (reference sequence). This CDR3 has 14 amino acids. Losses at the gene ends were 5 bases for V and 5 bases for J; bases not matched to a gene: 8. The CDR3 DNA is TGCAGTGCTCCAGCGGGAGGCCGAGTAGATACGCAGTATTTT. It translates to CSAPAGGRVDTQYF.

This clone turned up a few times. This sequence joins TRBV27 and TRBJ2-7; the D gene is possibly TRBD2 (6 bases). In germline, CDR1 is MNHEY, CDR2 SMNVEV (reference sequence). Trimming took off 2 bases at V and 5 bases at J, with 19 bases between the two ends. This CDR3 region has 16 residues. This CDR3 reads CASSLRFHREFDEQYF. CDR3 bases: TGTGCCAGCAGTTTACGCTTCCATCGGGAGTTCGACGAGCAGTACTTC.

By proportion, this clone is medium-sized. Here the CDR3 DNA reads TGTGCCAGCAGCTTTGAAGGGGGCATAGCGGGATCGTACAATGAGCAGTTCTTC. It specifies CASSFEGGIAGSYNEQFF. This chain uses TRBV11-2 with TRBJ2-1; possible D gene TRBD2, 8 bases. V lost 3 bases to trimming and J lost 4 bases, with 22 bases between them. The CDR3 is 18 residues long. Germline values: CDR1 SGHAT, CDR2 FQNNGV.

This clone has a handful of counts. A much larger clone lies a single base off, so this may be a read error. Distinct nucleotide sequences in the sample also encode this CDR3. This chain connects TRBV7-3 to TRBJ2-2; D uncertain. The V gene lost 5 bases and the J gene lost 6 bases, with 10 bases spanning the gap. The CDR3 is 13 amino acids. Germline values: CDR1 SGHTA, CDR2 FQGTGA. The CDR3: CASSASPSGELFF. The CDR3 DNA reads TGTGCCAGCAGCGCCTCTCCGTCCGGGGAGCTGTTTTTT.

The gene calls are TRBV5-1 and TRBJ1-2; the D gene is possibly TRBD1 (6 bases). The ends were cut back, 4 bases at V and 7 bases at J, with 17 bases in the middle. CDR1 and CDR2 (germline): SGHRS, YFSETQ. This CDR3 is built from 14 residues. CDR3 in DNA: TGCGCCAGCAGCCCAGGACAGTTGGGGGTTGGCTACACCTTC. This gives the protein CASSPGQLGVGYTF.